This is a list of T cell receptor beta chains from one sample in a study of CD8+ T cells in alopecia areata. The assay was immunoSEQ multiplex PCR, and TCRdb's table has in-frame clones only and misses some. Altogether 4,000 to 5,500 clones are present, over 65% being singletons, with the ten largest covering about 8.4%. The sample here was skin, taken at week 24, from a patient treated with tofacitinib. These receptors all come from a human donor with alopecia areata. The CDR3 runs from the conserved cysteine through the conserved F or W. The D gene is left open where the match is weak. Where a row states a size, it is once, few, many or the class of an expanded clone; other rows omit it.

>TRBD1|TRBJ1-4|TRBV2|.
TGTGCCAGCAGCGAGACAGGGTTGAGTGAAAAACTGTTTTTT
CASSETGLSEKLFF
>TRBD2|TRBJ2-3|TRBV7-2|large
TGTGCCAGCAGCTTTTTTCCTAGGATAGCGGGGGGTAAAGATACGCAGTATTTT
CASSFFPRIAGGKDTQYF
>.|TRBJ2-1|TRBV5-1|.
TGCGCCAGCAGCCCCACAGGGAGCGCCTACAATGAGCAGTTCTTC
CASSPTGSAYNEQFF
>TRBD1|TRBJ1-5|TRBV18|.
TGTGCCAGCTCACCATCCGGACAGGGCCTCCCCCAGCATTTT
CASSPSGQGLPQHF
>TRBD1|TRBJ2-7|TRBV6-1|.
TGTGCCAGCAGTAGACAGGGGGACTACGAGCAGTACTTC
CASSRQGDYEQYF
>.|TRBJ1-5|TRBV7-2|.
TGTGCCAGCAGCTTGGATTGGGTCGGATTTCAGACCCAGCATTTT
CASSLDWVGFQTQHF
>.|TRBJ2-6|TRBV13|.
TGTGCCAGCAGCAGCAGGGTCGTCGGGGCCAACGTCCTGACTTTC
CASSSRVVGANVLTF
>TRBD2|TRBJ2-3|TRBV4-2|.
TGTGCCAGCAGCCAAGAACTAGCGGGGGGGCCGGGTGATACGCAGTATTTT
CASSQELAGGPGDTQYF
>.|TRBJ1-1|TRBV7-2|.
TGTGCCAGCAGCTTAAATCAGGGGATGAACACTGAAGCTTTCTTT
CASSLNQGMNTEAFF
>.|TRBJ2-3|TRBV7-9|.
TGTGCCAGCAGCTTAGCTGGACACTGGGGGACAGATACGCAGTATTTT
CASSLAGHWGTDTQYF
>.|TRBJ2-7|TRBV21-1|.
TGTGCCAGCAGCAAAGGACCATCCTACGAGCAGTACTTC
CASSKGPSYEQYF
>.|TRBJ1-5|TRBV7-2|few
TGTGCCAGCAGCACCAGGGTTGATCAGCCCCAGCATTTT
CASSTRVDQPQHF
>.|TRBJ1-6|TRBV5-8|few
TGTGCCAGCAGCTCTTTTAGGACAGCGAGCTCCTATAATTCACCCCTCCACTTT
CASSSFRTASSYNSPLHF
>.|TRBJ2-6|TRBV4-1|.
TGCGCCAGCAGCCTGGACAGGTCGGGAGCTGGGGCCAACGTCCTGACTTTC
CASSLDRSGAGANVLTF
>.|TRBJ1-1|TRBV2|.
TGTGCCAGCAGTGGGAGGGAGGGCACTGAAGCTTTCTTT
CASSGREGTEAFF
>.|TRBJ2-5|TRBV25-1|once
TGTGCCAGCAGTGAATCCTGGTATCGGGAGACCCAAGAGACCCAGTACTTC
CASSESWYRETQETQYF
>TRBD1|TRBJ1-2|TRBV29-1|.
TGCAGCGTTGGGGACAGCTATGGCTACACCTTC
CSVGDSYGYTF
>TRBD1|TRBJ2-7|TRBV6-6|once
TGTGCCAGCAGCGACGGACAGGGGGGTTACTACGAGCAGTACTTC
CASSDGQGGYYEQYF
>.|TRBJ2-7|TRBV5-1|.
TGCGCCAGCAGCCGGGGGGCCATCTACGAGCAGTACTTC
CASSRGAIYEQYF
>TRBD2|TRBJ2-5|TRBV27|.
TGTGCCAGTCGCCCATTACAGCGGGAGACTTCGGAGACCCAGTACTTC
CASRPLQRETSETQYF
>TRBD1|TRBJ2-7|TRBV29-1|few
TGCAGCGTTGACACAGGGGTGTCACCTTCCTACGAGCAGTACTTC
CSVDTGVSPSYEQYF
>.|TRBJ1-2|TRBV7-2|few
TGTGCCAGCAGCTTAGATCCCGCGGGGGGCCGGTATGGCTACACCTTC
CASSLDPAGGRYGYTF
>.|TRBJ1-1|TRBV7-3|.
TGTGCCAGCAGCCCCGGGGCGGACACTGAAGCTTTCTTT
CASSPGADTEAFF
>.|TRBJ1-5|TRBV21-1|.
TGTGCCAGCAGCCTATCCTGGTGGGAGTTCTATCAGCCCCAGCATTTT
CASSLSWWEFYQPQHF
>TRBD1|TRBJ2-1|TRBV9|.
TGTGCCAGCAGCTTAGACCCAGGGGGCTCCTACAATGAGCAGTTCTTC
CASSLDPGGSYNEQFF
>.|TRBJ2-1|TRBV7-2|.
TGTGCCAGCAGCTTAGGGACGTTCAGCTCCTACAATGAGCAGTTCTTC
CASSLGTFSSYNEQFF
>.|TRBJ1-1|TRBV6-5|.
TGTGCCAGCACCAACCGATTGGGCAACACTGAAGCTTTCTTT
CASTNRLGNTEAFF
>TRBD2|TRBJ2-2|TRBV7-6|.
TGTGCCAGCAGCTTAGGAAGCCTTCGGGGGGCCGGGGAGCTGTTTTTT
CASSLGSLRGAGELFF
>.|TRBJ1-2|TRBV9|.
TGTGCCAGCAGCGGCACAGGGAAAGGGGCTGGATATGGCTACACCTTC
CASSGTGKGAGYGYTF
>.|TRBJ1-1|TRBV5-4|.
TGTGCCAGCAGCTTGGCCAGGGCAAACACTGAAGCTTTCTTT
CASSLARANTEAFF
>TRBD1|TRBJ2-7|TRBV10-3|.
TGTGCCACCGACAGGGGGCAGACCTACGAGCAGTACTTC
CATDRGQTYEQYF
>TRBD1|TRBJ2-7|TRBV10-3|.
TGTGCCATCAGGGACGGACAGGACAACTCCTACGAGCAGTACTTC
CAIRDGQDNSYEQYF
>TRBD2|TRBJ2-1|TRBV30|.
TGTGCCTGGAGCGTAGCCGGGACTAGCCCTTACAATGAGCAGTTCTTC
CAWSVAGTSPYNEQFF
>TRBD1|TRBJ2-7|TRBV13|.
TGTGCCAGCAGCCTGGGACAGTCCTACGAGCAGTACTTC
CASSLGQSYEQYF
>.|TRBJ1-6|TRBV7-2|.
TGTGCCAGCAGCTTAGCGGAAGGGGCACCCCTCCACTTT
CASSLAEGAPLHF
>TRBD1|TRBJ2-1|TRBV9|.
TGTGCCAGCAGCGCGCGGGACAGGGAGAGGAATGAGCAGTTCTTC
CASSARDRERNEQFF
>.|TRBJ2-4|TRBV29-1|.
TGCAGCGTTAGAACAACTTTAGCCAAAAACATTCAGTACTTC
CSVRTTLAKNIQYF
>TRBD2|TRBJ2-1|TRBV18|once
TGTGCCAGCTCACCAGGTTTTTTGACTAGCGGGAGTGACTACAATGAGCAGTTCTTC
CASSPGFLTSGSDYNEQFF
>TRBD2|TRBJ2-7|TRBV4-1|.
TGCGCCAGCAGCCTAGCTAGCGGGTCGACCTACGAGCAGTACTTC
CASSLASGSTYEQYF
>.|TRBJ2-7|TRBV7-2|few
TGTGCCAGCAGCTCCCTACCCACAGGGAGTATTTCCTACGAGCAGTACTTC
CASSSLPTGSISYEQYF
>TRBD1|TRBJ2-7|TRBV10-2|.
TGCGCCAGCAGTGAGGGACAGGGTATCTACGAGCAGTACTTC
CASSEGQGIYEQYF
>TRBD1|TRBJ2-6|TRBV29-1|.
TGCAGCGTTGATGACGGGGTTCAGGGGGTTGGGGCCAACGTCCTGACTTTC
CSVDDGVQGVGANVLTF
>TRBD2|TRBJ2-4|TRBV11-2|.
TGTGCCAGCAGCTTACTGAGGGAGGGCCGGGGAAACATTCAGTACTTC
CASSLLREGRGNIQYF
>.|TRBJ2-7|TRBV21-1|.
TGTGCCAGCAGCGGTCGGGACAGGGGGAGAAACGAGCAGTACTTC
CASSGRDRGRNEQYF
>.|TRBJ1-4|TRBV19|.
TGTGCCAGTAGTATGGCGTCCGCAACTAATGAAAAACTGTTTTTT
CASSMASATNEKLFF
>.|TRBJ1-2|TRBV7-3|.
TGTGCCAGCAGCTTAAGGCCGGGGGATCTCTATGGCTACACCTTC
CASSLRPGDLYGYTF
>.|TRBJ1-1|TRBV5-1|.
TGCGCCAGCAGCCCAACCGGACTGACCACTGAAGCTTTCTTT
CASSPTGLTTEAFF
>.|TRBJ2-5|TRBV5-1|few
TGCGCCAGCAGCTTGGACTGGGCCCAAGAGACCCAGTACTTC
CASSLDWAQETQYF
>.|TRBJ1-2|TRBV4-1|.
TGCGCCAGCAGCCAAGAACCAGGACGGATTTATGGCTACACCTTC
CASSQEPGRIYGYTF
>TRBD1|TRBJ2-5|TRBV6-5|.
TGTGCCAGCAGTTACGGGGACAGAATTTGGGAGACCCAGTACTTC
CASSYGDRIWETQYF
>.|TRBJ2-7|TRBV7-2|.
TGTGCCAGCAGCTTATCACCGGCCGTCGAGCAGTACTTC
CASSLSPAVEQYF
>TRBD2|TRBJ2-2|TRBV19|.
TGTGCCAGTAGCACTAGCGGGGCGAACACCGGGGAGCTGTTTTTT
CASSTSGANTGELFF